These T cell receptor beta chains were read from a single sample in a study of T cell repertoires in cytomegalovirus infection. TCRdb independently ran MiXCR on the reads; one entry per CDR3 protein. The sample shows approximately 590,000 distinct CDR3 sequences, almost 40% of them seen only once. Their recognized antigens are unknown. Sequences were derived from cultured PBMCs, sampled from culture after CMV antigen stimulation. The source is a human donor in good health (CMV status not recorded). Some clones in this sample may be carry-over from other donors' samples. Each CDR3 is given with its conserved first and last residue. The D gene is left open where the match is weak. For some rows the clone size is stated as once, few or many, or as a class when expanded; others skip it.

TRBJ2-5 TRBV19 14 NA NA TGTGCCAGTACCGGAGTAGACGACCAAGAGACCCAGTACTTC CASTGVDDQETQYF
TRBJ2-7 TRBV12-3/TRBV12-4 15 NA NA TGTGCCAGCAGTTTAAATCCATCGGGGGCTTACGAGCAGTACTTC CASSLNPSGAYEQYF
TRBJ1-2 TRBV12-3/TRBV12-4 13 TRBD1 NA TGTGCCAGCAGTACCGGGACAGTCTATGGCTACACCTTC CASSTGTVYGYTF
TRBJ1-2 TRBV6-6 13 NA few TGTGCCAGCAGTTTCGACAGGATCTATGGCTACACCTTC CASSFDRIYGYTF
TRBJ2-1 TRBV6-8 15 NA NA TGTGCCAGCAGTAGGGGCGGGCGGGCCTACAATGAGCAGTTCTTC CASSRGGRAYNEQFF
TRBJ2-5 TRBV7-8 15 NA NA TGTGCCAGCAGCTTAGCTCGGAGATTCCAAGAGACCCAGTACTTC CASSLARRFQETQYF
TRBJ2-1 TRBV7-4 16 NA few TGTGCCAGCAGTTTCCAGGGGCGACCCTCCTACAATGAGCAGTTCTTC CASSFQGRPSYNEQFF
TRBJ2-7 TRBV7-2 14 NA few TGTGCCAGCAGCCTCTTTAAGGGAGAAGGCGAGCAGTACTTC CASSLFKGEGEQYF
TRBJ2-3 TRBV24-1 10 NA NA TGTGCCACCAGCACAGATACGCAGTATTTT CATSTDTQYF
TRBJ1-4 TRBV4-1 16 TRBD1 NA TGTGCCAGCAGCCAAGGAGACAGGGGAACTAATGAAAAACTGTTTTTT CASSQGDRGTNEKLFF
TRBJ2-1 TRBV7-2 13 NA few TGTGCCAGCAGCACCCGGGGGACCAATGAGCAGTTCTTC CASSTRGTNEQFF
TRBJ1-1 TRBV30 13 NA NA TGTGCCTGGACCCCGACAGATTACACTGAAGCTTTCTTT CAWTPTDYTEAFF
TRBJ1-1 TRBV13 16 TRBD1 once TGTGCCAGCAGCGTAACCGGGACAGGTCCAGGCTCTGAAGCTTTCTTT CASSVTGTGPGSEAFF
TRBJ1-5 TRBV12-3/TRBV12-4 15 NA few TGTGCCAGCAGTCCTCGGGACAATCAGTCTGGGCCCCAGCATTTT CASSPRDNQSGPQHF
TRBJ1-1 TRBV6-1 14 NA few TGTGCCAGCAGCTGGGAAACAGAGAACACTGAAGCTTTCTTT CASSWETENTEAFF
TRBJ1-2 TRBV6-1 15 NA few TGTGCCAGCAGTGAGCTACTGGGGGGTCGAGATGGCTACACCTTC CASSELLGGRDGYTF
TRBJ1-1 TRBV4-1 12 NA few TGCGCCAGCAGCCAAGACAGGCAGCTAGCTTTCTTT CASSQDRQLAFF
TRBJ2-1 TRBV7-2 13 NA few TGTGCCAGCAGCCGCGGGGCTTACAATGAGCAGTTCTTC CASSRGAYNEQFF
TRBJ2-3 TRBV20-1 14 NA NA TGCAGTGCTAGGTCTAGCGGGACAGGAGATACGCAGTATTTT CSARSSGTGDTQYF
TRBJ2-6 TRBV10-3 16 NA NA TGTGCCATCAGTGAGTCAGGGACGAGTGGGGCCAACGTCCTGACTTTC CAISESGTSGANVLTF
TRBJ2-1 TRBV30 12 TRBD1 NA TGTGCCTTGACAGGGATAGGCAATGAGCAGTTCTTC CALTGIGNEQFF
TRBJ2-3 TRBV3-1 14 NA NA TGTGCCAGCAGCCCTTTTAGTTCCACAGATACGCAGTATTTT CASSPFSSTDTQYF
TRBJ2-3 TRBV6-2/TRBV6-3 15 TRBD1 few TGTGCCAGCACCTTGGGACAGCTTGGGACAGATACGCAGTATTTT CASTLGQLGTDTQYF
TRBJ1-5 TRBV19 14 TRBD1 NA TGTGCCAGTAGCTGGGACAGGGGTCGTCAGCCCCAGCATTTT CASSWDRGRQPQHF
TRBJ2-5 TRBV29-1 12 NA NA TGCAGCGTCAGGACATTATCAGAGACCCAGTACTTC CSVRTLSETQYF
TRBJ2-6 TRBV6-5 19 NA few TGTGCCAGCAGTTACTCAGTGCCAGGGATTCACTCTGGGGCCAACGTCCTGACTTTC CASSYSVPGIHSGANVLTF
TRBJ2-3 TRBV7-8 14 TRBD1 many TGTGCCAGCAGCTCCGGGACAGGGGCCGATACGCAGTATTTT CASSSGTGADTQYF
TRBJ1-6 TRBV25-1 14 NA NA TGTGCCAGCAGTGCCCTCGGGGATAATTCACCCCTCCACTTT CASSALGDNSPLHF
TRBJ2-1 TRBV3-1 18 TRBD2 NA TGTGCCAGCAGCCAAGTAGGACTAGCGGGATTCGCTTACAATGAGCAGTTCTTC CASSQVGLAGFAYNEQFF
TRBJ2-3 TRBV6-2/TRBV6-3 14 TRBD2 few TGTGCCAGCAGTCCCGGGACTAGCCGAGATACGCAGTATTTT CASSPGTSRDTQYF
TRBJ1-5 TRBV18 17 NA NA TGTGCCAGCTCACCCGCAATCGACGGGGCGAAGAATCAGCCCCAGCATTTT CASSPAIDGAKNQPQHF
TRBJ2-3 TRBV29-1 15 TRBD2 NA TGCAGCGTTGAAGTAGCGGGGGTAGGAACAGATACGCAGTATTTT CSVEVAGVGTDTQYF
TRBJ2-3 TRBV7-2 11 NA many TGTGCCAGCAGCTACACAGATACGCAGTATTTT CASSYTDTQYF
TRBJ2-5 TRBV20-1 17 NA few TGCAGTGCTAGCCCCTTAGTAAGGACAACCTACCAAGAGACCCAGTACTTC CSASPLVRTTYQETQYF
TRBJ2-2 TRBV6-6 14 TRBD2 NA TGTGCCAGCAGGGCCCGCCGGGGGGTCGGGGAGCTGTTGTTT CASRARRGVGELLF
TRBJ2-5 TRBV12-3/TRBV12-4 16 TRBD2 NA TGTGCCAGCAGTCCCCCTCCGGGGACTAGCGTAGAGACCCAGTACTTC CASSPPPGTSVETQYF
TRBJ1-1 TRBV20-1 13 NA NA TGCAGTGCTAGAGACTCGCTGAGCACTGAAGCTTTCTTT CSARDSLSTEAFF
TRBJ2-3 TRBV27 14 NA few TGTGCCAGCAGTTTTGGGGATTCCACAGATACGCAGTATTTT CASSFGDSTDTQYF
TRBJ2-7 TRBV7-2 14 TRBD2 few TGTGCCAGCAGCTTAGGGGGGGGAGGTGCCGAGCAGTACTTC CASSLGGGGAEQYF
TRBJ1-5 TRBV4-3 20 NA NA TGCGCCAGCAGCCAAGATCGGGGCAGGGTCCCCGGCAATGGCAATCAGCCCCAGCATTTT CASSQDRGRVPGNGNQPQHF
TRBJ1-6 TRBV27 12 NA NA TGTGCCAGCAAATCAGGACAAAGACCCCTCCACTTT CASKSGQRPLHF
TRBJ1-5 TRBV7-9 13 NA few TGTGCCAGCAGCTTATATCGGGATCAGCCCCAGCATTTT CASSLYRDQPQHF
TRBJ2-5 TRBV7-2 15 NA few TGTGCCAGCAGCTTAGGATGGGGGGCCCGGGAGACCCAGTACTTC CASSLGWGARETQYF
TRBJ1-5 TRBV7-9 15 NA NA TGTGCCAGCAGCTCCGACTCGAGTAGCAATCAGCCCCAGCATTTT CASSSDSSSNQPQHF
TRBJ2-1 TRBV29-1 14 NA NA TGCAGCGGTCAGGGCAGGAGCTCCTACAATGAGCAGTTCTTC CSGQGRSSYNEQFF
TRBJ1-2 TRBV7-2 14 NA few TGTGCCAGCAGCGCCAACCCAGGGAACTATGGCTACACCTTC CASSANPGNYGYTF
TRBJ2-2 TRBV7-8 14 NA NA TGTGCCAGCAGCTTATGGGGGAGGACCGGGGAGCTGTTTTTT CASSLWGRTGELFF
TRBJ2-1 TRBV20-1 16 TRBD2 NA TGCAGTGCTAGAGATTTAGTCCTAGCGGGGTACAATGAGCAGTTCTTC CSARDLVLAGYNEQFF
TRBJ2-3 TRBV7-2 15 NA many TGTGCCAGCAGCCCCTGGGGGGGCAACACAGATACGCAGTATTTT CASSPWGGNTDTQYF
TRBJ2-7 TRBV11-3 15 TRBD1 few TGTGCCAGCAGCAACTCGGGACAGGGAGTCTACGAGCAGTACTTC CASSNSGQGVYEQYF
TRBJ2-7 TRBV11-2 14 TRBD2 few TGTGCCAGCAGGGGGGTAGCGGGGGCCTACGAGCAGTACTTC CASRGVAGAYEQYF
TRBJ2-3 TRBV2 17 NA NA TGTGCCAGCAGTAATTCTGCTACAGGGTTAGGTACAGATACGCAGTATTTT CASSNSATGLGTDTQYF
TRBJ2-5 TRBV15 18 TRBD2 NA TGTGCCACCAGCAGAGATGGGACTAGCGGGGCCCCCCAAGAGACCCAGTACTTC CATSRDGTSGAPQETQYF
TRBJ2-7 TRBV5-6 13 NA NA TGTGCCAGCAGTCGATGGGACGGATACGAGCAGTACTTC CASSRWDGYEQYF
TRBJ2-1 TRBV11-2 14 TRBD2 NA TGTGCCAGCAGCATAGCCGGACTAGGCAATGAGCAGTTCTTC CASSIAGLGNEQFF
TRBJ2-5 TRBV6-6 17 NA NA TGTGCCAGCAGTTACTCGATCTGGATTCGGTACCAAGAGACCCAGTACTTC CASSYSIWIRYQETQYF
TRBJ2-6 TRBV5-4 15 NA NA TGTGCCAGCAGCCCCCGGGGAGAAGGGGCCAACGTCCTGACTTTC CASSPRGEGANVLTF
TRBJ2-7 TRBV7-2 15 TRBD2 NA TGTGCCAGCAGCTTAGTAGCGGGAGTCATCTACGAGCAGTACTTC CASSLVAGVIYEQYF
TRBJ2-1 TRBV7-2 15 NA NA TGTGCCAGCAGCCCCCGGCCCCTCCTATACAATGAGCAGTTCTTC CASSPRPLLYNEQFF
TRBJ1-2 TRBV3-1 14 TRBD1 NA TGTGCCAGCAGCCGCCGGGACAGACCTTTGGGCTACACCTTC CASSRRDRPLGYTF